Given below is one T cell receptor (beta chain) in context. As yet, its antigen is unknown. The source of the sample is a study of blood T cells in healthy people across ages. Study-level results: The percentage of naive T cells correlated strongly with TCR beta diversity.

Primed by a sample-barcoded 5' primer and a J-beta primer mix, a second PCR proceeded for 7 to 11 cycles. Each of the samples gave a minimum of 3 million paired-end reads that contained CDR3. TCRdb reprocessed the 5' RACE reads with MiXCR, giving one entry per CDR3 protein. The data hold 1.8 million or so distinct CDR3 sequences, with approximately 39% observed a single time. This TCR was sampled from a human donor in good health. The specimen sequenced was blood.

DNA of the CDR3: TGTGCCAGCAGCTTAAATCCGGGTCCCTACGAGCAGTACTTC. Translating gives CASSLNPGPYEQYF. The chain couples TRBV7-2 to TRBJ2-7; D is ambiguous. CDR1 is SGHTA, CDR2 FQGNSA, per germline. With 2 bases removed from V and 2 bases from J, the gap between germline ends came to 10 bases. There are 14 residues in the CDR3.